This T cell receptor beta chain was found in a study of T cell changes during pregnancy in multiple sclerosis. The germline V gene encodes CDR1 MNHNS and CDR2 SASEGT. With V trimmed by 1 base and J by 8 bases, 9 bases remained unmatched. There are 15 residues in the CDR3. Assay: immunoSEQ multiplex PCR; the TCRdb copy retains only in-frame clones and omits some. In the table there are approximately 8,500 clones, around 86% of which are singletons. This sequence was found in a female donor in good health, enrolled as a control in a pregnancy study. Specimen: CD8+ T cells from peripheral blood mononuclear cells, collected in the first trimester of pregnancy. V is TRBV6-1 and J is TRBJ1-2; 8 bases align to TRBD1. The CDR3 DNA reads TGTGCCAGCAGTGAAGTAGAGGACAGGGTCGAGGGCTACACCTTC. Its protein product is CASSEVEDRVEGYTF.